One and the same sample provided the 4 T cell receptor beta chains below, sequenced in a study of blood T cell repertoires in COVID-19. Some clones are missing from TCRdb's copy, which holds only in-frame ones; the method was immunoSEQ multiplex PCR. Among about 90,000 clones listed, around 88% were seen once. Material for sequencing was peripheral blood. These TCRs come from a man at least 80 years old with acute or convalescent COVID-19.

The chain uses TRBV6-1 and TRBJ1-5; the D gene is possibly TRBD1 (5 bases). The CDR3 extends over 15 amino acids. The germline V gene encodes CDR1 MNHNS and CDR2 SASEGT. Deletions cut 3 bases from V and 7 bases from J, with 16 bases between. CDR3 region: CASSEGTAGRQPQHF. The CDR3 nucleotides are TGTGCCAGCAGTGAGGGGACTGCAGGTAGGCAGCCCCAGCATTTT.

The CDR3, as DNA: TGTGCCAGCAGCCAAGCCGCTAGCGGGAATGAGCAGTTCTTC. Protein: CASSQAASGNEQFF. The J gene is TRBJ2-1, the V gene TRBV3-1 (or the pseudogene TRBV3-2), with TRBD2 matching over 8 bases. This CDR3 comprises 14 residues. CDR1 is LGHDT, CDR2 YNNKEL, per germline (reference sequence). Trimming removed 1 base from V and 7 bases from J; junction bases left unmatched: 3.

The chain is built from TRBV2 and TRBJ2-7, with 7 bases fitting TRBD1. Germline values: CDR1 SNHLY, CDR2 FYNNEI. The CDR3 has 16 amino acids. J was trimmed by 1 base and V by 1 base; bases with no gene match: 7. The CDR3 coding sequence is TGTGCCAGCAGTGAAGGGAGAGGGGGCTTATCCTACGAGCAGTACTTC. Its protein is CASSEGRGGLSYEQYF.

With regard to this clone: A junction end diverges from the germline sequence, so it may reflect a read error. The chain links TRBV7-9 to TRBJ2-1; D uncertain. Germline CDR1 and CDR2: SEHNR and FQNEAQ (reference sequence). The CDR3 has 8 residues. The CDR3 reads CASSPSIF. Here the CDR3 DNA reads TGTGCCAGCAGCCCGAGCATCTTC.